This record concerns one T cell receptor (beta chain) sequence. Antigen: not known. 13 Jbeta primers and 60 Vbeta primers were used for the PCR. Libraries were prepared by immunoSEQ multiplex PCR; TCRdb keeps only in-frame clonotypes and omits some of them. Among some 100,000 clones listed, approximately 70% were seen once. The CDR3 length is 16 residues. The V and J ends lost 0 bases and 2 bases respectively, with 13 bases between them. Germline lookup yields CDR1 SGHRS and CDR2 YFSETQ. This entry comes from a study of cytomegalovirus exposure and HLA in healthy donors. Study-level findings and limits: In a later analysis, at a false discovery rate of 0.05, approximately 18,000 TCR beta sequences were associated with HLA alleles. Confirmation was obtained in vitro that a few CMV-associated chains are specific for CMV antigens.

J is TRBJ2-3 and V is TRBV5-1; D is ambiguous. The clonotype was recovered from a woman in her seventies in good health and CMV-seropositive. The sequenced material came from PBMCs. CDR3 DNA: TGCGCCAGCAGCTTGGAACAAGTGGGCCCCACAGATACGCAGTATTTT. Its protein product is CASSLEQVGPTDTQYF.